This TCR beta chain appears in the sequencing data of a study of cytomegalovirus exposure and HLA in healthy donors. The CDR3 extends over 16 amino acids. V trimming: 4 bases; J trimming: 5 bases; junction bases outside the gene matches: 9. The germline CDR1 and CDR2 sequences are SGDLS and YYNGEE. The PCR employed 60 Vbeta primers together with 13 Jbeta primers. Using immunoSEQ multiplex PCR, the repertoire was profiled, and TCRdb retains in-frame clones only, with some absent. This sample has 100,000 to 130,000 clones; over 70% occur once, and the top ten carry about 2.2%. Sequencing was done on a sample of PBMCs. This receptor was obtained from a man aged 25-40 years in good health and CMV-seronegative. This chain links TRBV9 with TRBJ2-1; TRBD2 matches at 10 bases. The CDR3 nucleotides are TGTGCCAGCAGCCCCCTGGGACTAGCGATTGACAATGAGCAGTTCTTC. Translating gives CASSPLGLAIDNEQFF.